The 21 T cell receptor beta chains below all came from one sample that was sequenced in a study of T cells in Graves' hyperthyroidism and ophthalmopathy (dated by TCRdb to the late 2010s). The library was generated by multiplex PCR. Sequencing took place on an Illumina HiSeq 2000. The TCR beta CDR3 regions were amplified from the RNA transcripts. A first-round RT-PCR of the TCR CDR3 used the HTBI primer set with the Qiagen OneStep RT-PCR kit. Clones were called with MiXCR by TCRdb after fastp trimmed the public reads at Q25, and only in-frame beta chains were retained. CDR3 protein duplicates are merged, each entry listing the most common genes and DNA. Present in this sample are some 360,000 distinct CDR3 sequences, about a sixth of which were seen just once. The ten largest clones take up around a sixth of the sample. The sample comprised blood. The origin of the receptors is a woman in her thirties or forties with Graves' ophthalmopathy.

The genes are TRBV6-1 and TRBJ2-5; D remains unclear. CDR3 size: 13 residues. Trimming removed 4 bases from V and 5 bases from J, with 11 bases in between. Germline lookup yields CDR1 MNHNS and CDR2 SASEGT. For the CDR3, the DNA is TGTGCCAGCAGTGCCAAGTCTGAGGAGACCCAGTACTTC. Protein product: CASSAKSEETQYF.

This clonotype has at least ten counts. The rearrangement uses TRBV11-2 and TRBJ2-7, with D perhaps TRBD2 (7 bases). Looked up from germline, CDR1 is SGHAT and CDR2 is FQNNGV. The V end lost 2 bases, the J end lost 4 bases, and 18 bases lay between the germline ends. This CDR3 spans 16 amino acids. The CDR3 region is CASSLRGAGEGYEQYF. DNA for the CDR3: TGTGCCAGCAGCTTACGGGGGGCTGGAGAGGGATACGAGCAGTACTTC.

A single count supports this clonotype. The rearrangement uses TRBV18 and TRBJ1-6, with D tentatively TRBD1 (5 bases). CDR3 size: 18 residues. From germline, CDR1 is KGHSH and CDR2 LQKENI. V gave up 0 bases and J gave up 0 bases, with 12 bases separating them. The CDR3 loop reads CASSPPWQGSSYNSPLHF. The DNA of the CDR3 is TGTGCCAGCTCACCACCGTGGCAGGGAAGCTCCTATAATTCACCCCTCCACTTT.

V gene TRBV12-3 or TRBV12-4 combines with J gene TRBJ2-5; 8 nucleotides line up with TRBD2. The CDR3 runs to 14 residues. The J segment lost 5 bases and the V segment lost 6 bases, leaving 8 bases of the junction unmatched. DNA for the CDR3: TGTGCCAGCAGGGATAGCGGGGCACTGGAGACCCAGTACTTC. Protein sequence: CASRDSGALETQYF.

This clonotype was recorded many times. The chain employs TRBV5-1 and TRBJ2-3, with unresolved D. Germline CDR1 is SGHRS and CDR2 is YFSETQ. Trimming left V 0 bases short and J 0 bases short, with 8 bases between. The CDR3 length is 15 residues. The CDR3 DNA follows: TGCGCCAGCAGCTTGGGCGGTGCCAGCACAGATACGCAGTATTTT. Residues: CASSLGGASTDTQYF.

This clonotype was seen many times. The CDR3 sequence: CASSPDRQRPQHF. The CDR3 region has the DNA TGTGCCAGCAGCCCGGACAGGCAGCGGCCCCAGCATTTT. The genes are TRBV7-9 and TRBJ1-5; 7 bases agree with TRBD1. CDR3 length: 13 residues. The trim removed 5 bases at V and 9 bases at J, leaving 7 bases unmatched. CDR1 and CDR2 from the germline V gene are SEHNR and FQNEAQ (reference sequence).

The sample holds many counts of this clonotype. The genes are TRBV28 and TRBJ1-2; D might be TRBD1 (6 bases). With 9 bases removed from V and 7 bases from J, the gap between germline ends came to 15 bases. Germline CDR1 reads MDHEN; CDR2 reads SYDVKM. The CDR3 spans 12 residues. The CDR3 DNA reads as TGTGCCAGTAGTAAGACAGGACGTGGCTACACCTTC. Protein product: CASSKTGRGYTF.

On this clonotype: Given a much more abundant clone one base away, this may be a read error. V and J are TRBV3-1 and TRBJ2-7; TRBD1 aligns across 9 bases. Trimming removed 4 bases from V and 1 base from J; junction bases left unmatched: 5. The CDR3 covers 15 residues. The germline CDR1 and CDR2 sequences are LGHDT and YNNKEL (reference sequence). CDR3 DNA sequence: TGTGCCAGCAGCCTGGGACAGGGCCCTTCCTACGAGCAGTACTTC. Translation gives CASSLGQGPSYEQYF.

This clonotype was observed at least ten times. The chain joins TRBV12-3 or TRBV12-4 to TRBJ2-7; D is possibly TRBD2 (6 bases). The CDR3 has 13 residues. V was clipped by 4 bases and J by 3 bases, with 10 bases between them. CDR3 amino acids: CASSSDGGYEQYF. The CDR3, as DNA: TGTGCCAGCAGTTCCGACGGGGGCTACGAGCAGTACTTC.

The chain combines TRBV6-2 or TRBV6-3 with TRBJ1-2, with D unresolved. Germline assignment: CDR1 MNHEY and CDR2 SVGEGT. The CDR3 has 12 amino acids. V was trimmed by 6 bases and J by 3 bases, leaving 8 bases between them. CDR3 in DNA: TGTGCCAGCAGCGAGGCGGACTATGGCTACACCTTC. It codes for CASSEADYGYTF.

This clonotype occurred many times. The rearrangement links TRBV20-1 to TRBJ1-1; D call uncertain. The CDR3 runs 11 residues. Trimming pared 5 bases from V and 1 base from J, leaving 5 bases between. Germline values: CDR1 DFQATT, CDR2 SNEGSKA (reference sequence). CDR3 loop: CSAYKNTEAFF. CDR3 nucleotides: TGCAGTGCTTACAAGAACACTGAAGCTTTCTTT.

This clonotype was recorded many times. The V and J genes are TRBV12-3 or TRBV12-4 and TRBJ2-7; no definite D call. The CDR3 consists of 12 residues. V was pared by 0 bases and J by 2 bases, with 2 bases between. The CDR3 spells CASSLAPYEQYF. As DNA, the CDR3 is TGTGCCAGCAGTTTAGCGCCCTACGAGCAGTACTTC.

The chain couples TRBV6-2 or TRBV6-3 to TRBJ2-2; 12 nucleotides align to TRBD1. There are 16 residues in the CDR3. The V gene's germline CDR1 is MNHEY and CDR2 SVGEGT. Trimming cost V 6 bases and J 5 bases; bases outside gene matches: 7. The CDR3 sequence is CASRGTGGAETGELFF. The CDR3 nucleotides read TGTGCCAGCAGGGGGACAGGGGGCGCAGAAACCGGGGAGCTGTTTTTT.

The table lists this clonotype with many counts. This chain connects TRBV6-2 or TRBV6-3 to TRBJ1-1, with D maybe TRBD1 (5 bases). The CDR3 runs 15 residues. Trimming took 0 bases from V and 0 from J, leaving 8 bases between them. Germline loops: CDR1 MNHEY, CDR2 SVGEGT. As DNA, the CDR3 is TGTGCCAGCAGTTACTCGCGGGGCATGAACACTGAAGCTTTCTTT. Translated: CASSYSRGMNTEAFF.

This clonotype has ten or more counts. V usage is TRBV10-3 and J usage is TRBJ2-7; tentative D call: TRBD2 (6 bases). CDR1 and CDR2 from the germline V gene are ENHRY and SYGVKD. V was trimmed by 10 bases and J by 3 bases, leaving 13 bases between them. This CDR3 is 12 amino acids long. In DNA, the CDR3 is TGTGCCACCCGGGACTCCATCTACGAGCAGTACTTC. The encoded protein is CATRDSIYEQYF.

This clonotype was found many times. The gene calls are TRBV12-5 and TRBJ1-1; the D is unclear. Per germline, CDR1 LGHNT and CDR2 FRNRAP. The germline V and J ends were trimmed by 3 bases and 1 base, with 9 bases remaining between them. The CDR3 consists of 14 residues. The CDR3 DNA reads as TGTGCTAGTGGTTTAACCCAGAAGAACACTGAAGCTTTCTTT. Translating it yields CASGLTQKNTEAFF.

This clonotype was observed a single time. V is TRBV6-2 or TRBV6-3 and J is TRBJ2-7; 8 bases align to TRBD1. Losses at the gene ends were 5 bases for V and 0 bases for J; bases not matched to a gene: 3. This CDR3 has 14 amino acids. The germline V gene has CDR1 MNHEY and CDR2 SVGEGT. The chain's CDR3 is CASSDDRGSYEQYF. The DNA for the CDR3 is TGTGCCAGCAGTGACGACAGGGGCTCCTACGAGCAGTACTTC.

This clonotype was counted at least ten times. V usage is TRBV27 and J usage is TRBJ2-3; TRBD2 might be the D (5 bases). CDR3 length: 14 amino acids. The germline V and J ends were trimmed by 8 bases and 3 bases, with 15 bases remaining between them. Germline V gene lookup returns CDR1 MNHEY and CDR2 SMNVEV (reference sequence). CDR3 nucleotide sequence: TGTGCCAGCTCGTTGGCTAGCCTGACAGATACGCAGTATTTT. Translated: CASSLASLTDTQYF.

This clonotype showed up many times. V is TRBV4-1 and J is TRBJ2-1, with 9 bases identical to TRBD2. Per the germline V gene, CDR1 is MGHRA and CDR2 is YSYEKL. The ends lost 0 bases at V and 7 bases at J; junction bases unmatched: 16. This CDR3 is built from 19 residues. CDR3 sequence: CASSQDRLAEGGYGNEQFF. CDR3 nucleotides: TGCGCCAGCAGCCAAGATCGACTAGCGGAGGGCGGATACGGTAATGAGCAGTTCTTC.

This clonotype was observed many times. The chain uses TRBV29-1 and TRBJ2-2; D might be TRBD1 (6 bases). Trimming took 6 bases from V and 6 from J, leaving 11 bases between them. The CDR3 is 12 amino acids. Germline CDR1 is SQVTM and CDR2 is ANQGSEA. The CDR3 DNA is TGCAGCGTCGCTCAGGGGTCCGGGGAGCTGTTTTTT. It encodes CSVAQGSGELFF.

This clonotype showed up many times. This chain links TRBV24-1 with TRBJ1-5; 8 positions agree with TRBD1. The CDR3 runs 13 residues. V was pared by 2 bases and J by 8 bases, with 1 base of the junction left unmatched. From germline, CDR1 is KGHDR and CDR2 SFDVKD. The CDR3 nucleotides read TGTGCCACCAGTGATTCAGGGGGCAAGCCCCAGCATTTT. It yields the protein CATSDSGGKPQHF.